A selection of T cell receptor beta chains follows, all from one sample in a study of cytomegalovirus exposure and HLA in healthy donors. Some clones are missing from TCRdb's copy, which holds only in-frame ones; the method was immunoSEQ multiplex PCR. The sample has 250,000 to 300,000 clones; 80% to 90% are singletons. The sample taken for sequencing was PBMCs. The origin of the receptors is a woman aged 18-29 years in good health and CMV-seronegative. Each CDR3 is given with its conserved first and last residue. Fields, in order: V gene, J gene, D gene, clone size, CDR3 DNA, CDR3 protein. D genes are given only for firm matches. Size tells how often a clone was seen (once, few, many) or the class of an expanded clone, and some rows leave it out.

V gene: TRBV5-4
J gene: TRBJ2-1
D gene: NA
clone size: NA
CDR3 DNA: TGTGCCAGCAGCTTCAAACGTAGCTCCTACAATGAGCAGTTCTTC
CDR3 protein: CASSFKRSSYNEQFF

V gene: TRBV18
J gene: TRBJ1-6
D gene: TRBD1
clone size: NA
CDR3 DNA: TGTGCCAGCTCACTCGTGACAGGGGGAGATTCACCCCTCCACTTT
CDR3 protein: CASSLVTGGDSPLHF

V gene: TRBV7-2
J gene: TRBJ1-1
D gene: NA
clone size: NA
CDR3 DNA: TGTGCCAGCAGCTCTGGGGGCTGGGGTGAAGCTTTCTTT
CDR3 protein: CASSSGGWGEAFF

V gene: TRBV10-3
J gene: TRBJ1-2
D gene: NA
clone size: NA
CDR3 DNA: TGTGCCATCGGAGACAGGATAACTTATGGCTACACCTTC
CDR3 protein: CAIGDRITYGYTF

V gene: TRBV19
J gene: TRBJ2-7
D gene: TRBD2
clone size: few
CDR3 DNA: TGTGCCAGTAGTATTCCAGAGCGGGAGGGGGCGATCTTC
CDR3 protein: CASSIPEREGAIF

V gene: TRBV29-1
J gene: TRBJ1-2
D gene: TRBD1
clone size: NA
CDR3 DNA: TGCAGCGTTGATGGGGACAGGGGATTTAACTATGGCTACACCTTC
CDR3 protein: CSVDGDRGFNYGYTF

V gene: TRBV6-1
J gene: TRBJ2-7
D gene: TRBD1
clone size: NA
CDR3 DNA: TGTGCCAGCAGTGGAATATCCGGGACAGGGGTTAACGAGCAGTACTTC
CDR3 protein: CASSGISGTGVNEQYF

V gene: TRBV5-1
J gene: TRBJ2-5
D gene: TRBD1
clone size: NA
CDR3 DNA: TGCGCCAGCAGCTTTCAAGGGGGCCAGGAGACCCAGTACTTC
CDR3 protein: CASSFQGGQETQYF

V gene: TRBV25-1
J gene: TRBJ1-2
D gene: NA
clone size: few
CDR3 DNA: TGTGCCAGCAGAGCTAGACAGCTCGACGGCTACACCTTC
CDR3 protein: CASRARQLDGYTF

V gene: TRBV7-8
J gene: TRBJ2-5
D gene: TRBD2
clone size: NA
CDR3 DNA: TGTGCCAACACCCCCGGCGGGAGTCTATCAATGGAGACCCAGTACTTC
CDR3 protein: CANTPGGSLSMETQYF

V gene: TRBV5-1
J gene: TRBJ2-7
D gene: NA
clone size: NA
CDR3 DNA: TGCGCCAGCAGCTTGGTTGCGGGGCCCGACTACGAGCAGTACTTC
CDR3 protein: CASSLVAGPDYEQYF

V gene: TRBV6-5
J gene: TRBJ1-1
D gene: NA
clone size: NA
CDR3 DNA: TGTGCCAGCAGTTACTCGCAGGCCCGCACGAACACTGAAGCTTTCTTT
CDR3 protein: CASSYSQARTNTEAFF

V gene: TRBV13
J gene: TRBJ2-1
D gene: TRBD2
clone size: NA
CDR3 DNA: TGTGCCAGCACTGGACTAGCGGGACTTAATGAGCAGTTCTTC
CDR3 protein: CASTGLAGLNEQFF

V gene: TRBV29-1
J gene: TRBJ1-2
D gene: TRBD1
clone size: NA
CDR3 DNA: TGCAGCGTCCCGACAGGGGGAGCCAAAAACTATGGCTACACCTTC
CDR3 protein: CSVPTGGAKNYGYTF

V gene: TRBV5-6
J gene: TRBJ2-3
D gene: NA
clone size: NA
CDR3 DNA: TGTGCCAGCAGCTTGTCGCGACAGGTAGCAGCAGATACGCAGTATTTT
CDR3 protein: CASSLSRQVAADTQYF

V gene: TRBV27
J gene: TRBJ1-5
D gene: NA
clone size: NA
CDR3 DNA: TGTGCCAGCAGTTCCCTATATAGCAATCAGCCCCAGCATTTT
CDR3 protein: CASSSLYSNQPQHF

V gene: TRBV7-2
J gene: TRBJ2-1
D gene: TRBD2
clone size: NA
CDR3 DNA: TGTGCCAGCAGCGGATTAGCGGGAGTCTCGAATGAGCAGTTCTTC
CDR3 protein: CASSGLAGVSNEQFF

V gene: TRBV6-1
J gene: TRBJ2-1
D gene: TRBD2
clone size: NA
CDR3 DNA: TGTGCCAGCAGCGTAGCGGGAGGCTCCTACAATGAGCAGTTCTTC
CDR3 protein: CASSVAGGSYNEQFF

V gene: TRBV19
J gene: TRBJ1-4
D gene: NA
clone size: NA
CDR3 DNA: TGTGCCAGTAGTTCAGGGATTCCGGGAGAGGAAAAACTGTTTTTT
CDR3 protein: CASSSGIPGEEKLFF

V gene: TRBV5-1
J gene: TRBJ1-4
D gene: NA
clone size: NA
CDR3 DNA: TGCGCCAGCAGCACGGGAGGTGAAAAACTGTTTTTT
CDR3 protein: CASSTGGEKLFF

V gene: TRBV15
J gene: TRBJ1-2
D gene: NA
clone size: NA
CDR3 DNA: TGTGCCACCAGCAGAGCTGGGCCTGGGTTGCCTAACTATGGCTACACCTTC
CDR3 protein: CATSRAGPGLPNYGYTF

V gene: TRBV9
J gene: TRBJ2-7
D gene: NA
clone size: NA
CDR3 DNA: TGTGCCAGCAGCGTGGGCAGGGAATCGGAGCAGTACTTC
CDR3 protein: CASSVGRESEQYF

V gene: TRBV29-1
J gene: TRBJ2-5
D gene: NA
clone size: NA
CDR3 DNA: TGCAGCGTTTTCCGGGACTCCCAAGAGACCCAGTACTTC
CDR3 protein: CSVFRDSQETQYF

V gene: TRBV28
J gene: TRBJ2-7
D gene: NA
clone size: NA
CDR3 DNA: TGTGCCAGCAGTCTGACAGGTAGCGAGCAGTACTTC
CDR3 protein: CASSLTGSEQYF

V gene: TRBV5-4
J gene: TRBJ2-3
D gene: NA
clone size: NA
CDR3 DNA: TGTGCCAGCAGCTTGAGGGCGGGAAACACAGATACGCAGTATTTT
CDR3 protein: CASSLRAGNTDTQYF

V gene: TRBV6-5
J gene: TRBJ2-7
D gene: NA
clone size: NA
CDR3 DNA: TGTGCCAGCAGTTTCCGGGACACCAATCTCTACGAGCAGTACTTC
CDR3 protein: CASSFRDTNLYEQYF

V gene: TRBV5-1
J gene: TRBJ2-2
D gene: NA
clone size: NA
CDR3 DNA: TGCGCCAGCAGCTTGATGATTGGTGGCAGGGAGAACACCGGGGAGCTGTTTTTT
CDR3 protein: CASSLMIGGRENTGELFF

V gene: TRBV18
J gene: TRBJ1-2
D gene: NA
clone size: NA
CDR3 DNA: TGTGCCAGCTCACCAGGGCAGCCAGGGATCTATGGCTACACCTTC
CDR3 protein: CASSPGQPGIYGYTF

V gene: TRBV28
J gene: TRBJ1-2
D gene: NA
clone size: NA
CDR3 DNA: TGTGCCAGCAGTTTAGGAGTTGGCTACACCTTC
CDR3 protein: CASSLGVGYTF

V gene: TRBV30
J gene: TRBJ1-6
D gene: NA
clone size: NA
CDR3 DNA: TGTGCCTGGAGTGTAGGAGGTTCACCCCTCCACTTT
CDR3 protein: CAWSVGGSPLHF

V gene: TRBV6-1
J gene: TRBJ2-5
D gene: TRBD1
clone size: NA
CDR3 DNA: TGTGCCAGCAGTGAAGCGACAGGGGGAGAAGAGACCCAGTACTTC
CDR3 protein: CASSEATGGEETQYF

V gene: TRBV11-3
J gene: TRBJ2-7
D gene: NA
clone size: NA
CDR3 DNA: TGTGCCAGCAGCCACCCCTCGGACGAGCAGTACTTC
CDR3 protein: CASSHPSDEQYF

V gene: TRBV11-1
J gene: TRBJ2-5
D gene: NA
clone size: NA
CDR3 DNA: TGTGCCAGCAGCTCCACCCTGGGAGTCCAAGAGACCCAGTACTTC
CDR3 protein: CASSSTLGVQETQYF

V gene: TRBV28
J gene: TRBJ2-7
D gene: NA
clone size: few
CDR3 DNA: TGTGCCAGCAGTTACCCCGGACAGTCCTACGAGCAGTACTTC
CDR3 protein: CASSYPGQSYEQYF

V gene: TRBV9
J gene: TRBJ1-3
D gene: NA
clone size: NA
CDR3 DNA: TGTGCCAGCAGCGTAGTCGAGGGTTCGGGAAACACCATATATTTT
CDR3 protein: CASSVVEGSGNTIYF

V gene: TRBV9
J gene: TRBJ2-3
D gene: TRBD1
clone size: NA
CDR3 DNA: TGTGCCAGCAGCGACCGACAGGGGGCAGATACGCAGTATTTT
CDR3 protein: CASSDRQGADTQYF

V gene: TRBV10-3
J gene: TRBJ2-7
D gene: TRBD2
clone size: NA
CDR3 DNA: TGTGCCATCAGCGATTCTAGCGGAGGAGGCCACGAGCAGTACTTC
CDR3 protein: CAISDSSGGGHEQYF

V gene: TRBV5-1
J gene: TRBJ2-1
D gene: NA
clone size: NA
CDR3 DNA: TGCGCCAGCAGCTTGGGGCCGGGGGAAGGCAATGAGCAGTTCTTC
CDR3 protein: CASSLGPGEGNEQFF

V gene: TRBV2
J gene: TRBJ1-2
D gene: NA
clone size: few
CDR3 DNA: TGTGCCAGCATGTACGACAGGAGGTACGGCTACACCTTC
CDR3 protein: CASMYDRRYGYTF

V gene: TRBV4-3
J gene: TRBJ2-1
D gene: NA
clone size: NA
CDR3 DNA: TGCGCCAGCAGCCTTGGTAGCGAAGGCAATGAGCAGTTCTTC
CDR3 protein: CASSLGSEGNEQFF

V gene: TRBV11-2
J gene: TRBJ1-1
D gene: NA
clone size: NA
CDR3 DNA: TGTGCCAGCAGCCTGGGAAATTGGGGGCAGTCGGGTGAAGCTTTCTTT
CDR3 protein: CASSLGNWGQSGEAFF